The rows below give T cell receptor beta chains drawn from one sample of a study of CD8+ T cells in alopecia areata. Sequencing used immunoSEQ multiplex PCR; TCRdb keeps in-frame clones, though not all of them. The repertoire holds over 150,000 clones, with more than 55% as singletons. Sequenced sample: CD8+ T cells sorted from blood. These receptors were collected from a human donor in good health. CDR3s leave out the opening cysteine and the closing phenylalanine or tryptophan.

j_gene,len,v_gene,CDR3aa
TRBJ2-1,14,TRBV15,ATSREDTSLYNEQF
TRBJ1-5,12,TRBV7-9,ASRRLGGDQPQH
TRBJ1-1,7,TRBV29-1,SVESEAF
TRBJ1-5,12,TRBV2,ASSAGQGDQPQH
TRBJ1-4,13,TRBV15,ATSGRDRGGEKLF
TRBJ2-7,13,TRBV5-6,ASSFLTSGAYEQY
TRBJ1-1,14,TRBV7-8,ASSLLTGSWNTEAF
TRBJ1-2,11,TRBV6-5,ASSSLLNYGYT
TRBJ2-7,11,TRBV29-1,SAEVAGSYEQY
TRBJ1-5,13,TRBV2,ASSTTRSPNQPQH
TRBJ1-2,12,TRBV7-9,ASSPLFGDYGYT
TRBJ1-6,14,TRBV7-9,ASSLATTGDNSPLH
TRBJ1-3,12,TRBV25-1,ASRGQASGNTIY
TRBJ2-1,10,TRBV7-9,ASSLLGSEQF
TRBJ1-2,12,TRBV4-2,ASSQETGDYGYT
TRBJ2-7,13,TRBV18,ASSPEQPYSYEQY
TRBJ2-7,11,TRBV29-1,SVERQGAYEQY
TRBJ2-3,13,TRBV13,ASSRAGTGTDTQY